This T cell receptor beta chain derives from a study of Ad26.COV2.S vaccination and SARS-CoV-2 variants. Assay: immunoSEQ multiplex PCR; the TCRdb copy retains only in-frame clones and omits some. The table shows hundreds of thousands of clones, with 80% to 90% occurring only once. Regarding treatment: about 20 received Ad26.COV2.S at low or high dose, single or two shots; about 5 received placebo; per-sample allocation not given. The investigators took samples on day 63 after the first vaccine or placebo injection. This clone appeared a single time. This TCR derives from a person between 18 and 65 years old who received the Ad26.COV2.S COVID-19 vaccine or a placebo. The sequenced sample was peripheral blood, obtained in a trial of Ad26.COV2.S vaccine versus placebo.

CDR3 loop: CASSSLSGREDTQYF. CDR3 in DNA: TGTGCCAGCAGCTCGCTGAGCGGGAGAGAAGATACGCAGTATTTT. The rearrangement joins TRBV6-5 to TRBJ2-3; TRBD2 matches at 8 bases. The germline gives CDR1 MNHEY, CDR2 SVGAGI. The CDR3 loop spans 15 amino acids. The junction had 10 bases not matched to a gene; V was cut back by 6 bases and J by 5 bases.